The present entry profiles one TCR beta chain with its context. The repertoire was sequenced with immunoSEQ multiplex PCR; TCRdb's copy has only in-frame clones and lacks some. The sample lists roughly 48,000 clones, under 95% seen once, with roughly 23% in the top ten. This entry comes from a study of control samples from healthy donors and cancer patients. This clonotype was sampled from a woman in her 40s with head and neck cancer. Sequencing was carried out using PBMCs.

CDR3 protein: CAIRQGETEAFF. In nucleotides, the CDR3 is TGTGCCATCAGACAGGGAGAAACTGAAGCTTTCTTT. This rearrangement joins TRBV10-3 to TRBJ1-1, with D possibly TRBD1 on 6 matching bases. CDR1 is ENHRY, CDR2 SYGVKD, per germline. V lost 6 bases and J 5 bases, leaving 10 bases between the germline ends. This CDR3 contains 12 residues.